This T cell receptor beta chain was sequenced during a study of human T cells and chemical hapten exposure. General study findings and limits: Expanded TCRs created a significantly greater count of big CDR3 similarity clusters than controls did.

Time point noted: pre-sensitization, week 0. Noted treatment: therapeutic diphenylcyclopropenone sensitization with weekly scalp DPC. MiXCR, run by TCRdb on the RACE reads, gives a single entry per CDR3 protein. The sample lists about 350,000 distinct CDR3 sequences, roughly 6% seen once, with about 8.2% in the top ten. The sample holds many counts of this clonotype. Its antigen remains unknown. The input for sequencing was whole blood, taken in connection with sensitization to the hapten diphenylcyclopropenone (DPC). The sequence came from a woman between 18 and 29 years old with alopecia areata. Some clones in this sample may be carry-over from other donors' samples.

The chain's CDR3 is CASSSQRGASDTQYF. For the CDR3, the DNA is TGTGCCAGCAGCTCTCAGCGGGGGGCGTCAGATACGCAGTATTTT. The chain recombines TRBV7-2 with TRBJ2-3; 9 bases line up with TRBD2. The CDR3 loop spans 15 amino acids. Trimming at V came to 4 bases and at J to 4 bases, leaving 6 bases not matched to a gene. Germline V gene data show CDR1 as SGHTA and CDR2 as FQGNSA.